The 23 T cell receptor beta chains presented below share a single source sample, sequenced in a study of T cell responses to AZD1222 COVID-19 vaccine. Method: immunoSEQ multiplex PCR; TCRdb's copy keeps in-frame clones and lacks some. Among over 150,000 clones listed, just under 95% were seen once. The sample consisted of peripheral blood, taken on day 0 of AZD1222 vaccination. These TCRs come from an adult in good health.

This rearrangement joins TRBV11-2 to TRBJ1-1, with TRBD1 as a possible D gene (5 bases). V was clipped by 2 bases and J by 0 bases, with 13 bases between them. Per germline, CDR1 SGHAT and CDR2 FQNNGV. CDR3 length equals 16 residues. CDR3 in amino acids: CASSLLGGLMNTEAFF. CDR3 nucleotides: TGTGCCAGCAGCTTACTTGGGGGACTCATGAACACTGAAGCTTTCTTT.

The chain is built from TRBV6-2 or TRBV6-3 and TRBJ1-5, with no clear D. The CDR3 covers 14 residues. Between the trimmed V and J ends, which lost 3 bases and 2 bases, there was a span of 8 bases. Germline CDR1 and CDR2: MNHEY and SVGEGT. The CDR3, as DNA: TGTGCCAGCAGTTATCTGCAGGGCAATCAGCCCCAGCATTTT. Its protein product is CASSYLQGNQPQHF.

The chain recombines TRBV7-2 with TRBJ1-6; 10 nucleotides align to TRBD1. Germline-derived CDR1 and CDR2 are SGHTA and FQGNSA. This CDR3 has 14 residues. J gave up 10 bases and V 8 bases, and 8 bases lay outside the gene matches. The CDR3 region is CASGRQGARSPLHF. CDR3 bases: TGTGCCAGCGGGCGACAGGGGGCGCGATCACCCCTCCACTTT. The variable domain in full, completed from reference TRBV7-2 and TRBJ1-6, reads GAGVSQSPSNKVTEKGKDVELRCDPISGHTALYWYRQSLGQGLEFLIYFQGNSAPDKSGLPSDRFSAERTGGSVSTLTIQRTQQEDSAVYLCASGRQGARSPLHFGNGTRLTVT.

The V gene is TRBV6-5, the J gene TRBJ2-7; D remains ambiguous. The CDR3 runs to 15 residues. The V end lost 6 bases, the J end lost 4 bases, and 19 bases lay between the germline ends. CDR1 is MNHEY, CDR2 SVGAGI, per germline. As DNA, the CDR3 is TGTGCCAGCAGAGTGGAGAGCCGGGTGGTTTACGAGCAGTACTTC. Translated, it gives CASRVESRVVYEQYF.

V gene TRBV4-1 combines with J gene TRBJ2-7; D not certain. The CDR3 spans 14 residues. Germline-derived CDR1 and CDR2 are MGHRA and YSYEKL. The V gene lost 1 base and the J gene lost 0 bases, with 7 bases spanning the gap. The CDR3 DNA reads TGCGCCAGCAGCCAAGGGCTTAACTCCTACGAGCAGTACTTC. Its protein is CASSQGLNSYEQYF.

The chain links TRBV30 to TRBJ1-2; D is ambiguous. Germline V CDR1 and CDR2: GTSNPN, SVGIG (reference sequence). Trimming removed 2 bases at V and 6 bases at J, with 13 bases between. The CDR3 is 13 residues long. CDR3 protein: CAWSPNTEDGYTF. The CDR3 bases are TGTGCCTGGAGTCCCAACACCGAGGATGGCTACACCTTC.

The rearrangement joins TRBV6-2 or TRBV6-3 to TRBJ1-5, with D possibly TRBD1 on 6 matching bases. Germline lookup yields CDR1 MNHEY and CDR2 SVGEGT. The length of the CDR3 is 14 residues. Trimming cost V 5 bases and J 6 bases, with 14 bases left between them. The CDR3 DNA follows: TGTGCCAGCAGTCCCAGGGGCGCGGGTCAGCCCCAGCATTTT. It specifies CASSPRGAGQPQHF.

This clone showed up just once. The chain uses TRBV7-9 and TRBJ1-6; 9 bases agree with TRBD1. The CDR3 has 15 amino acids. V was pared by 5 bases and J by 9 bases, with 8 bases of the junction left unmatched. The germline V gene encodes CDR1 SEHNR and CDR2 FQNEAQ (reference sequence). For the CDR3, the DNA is TGTGCCAGCAGCCAAGGGACAGGGTCGGGTTCACCCCTCCACTTT. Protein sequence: CASSQGTGSGSPLHF. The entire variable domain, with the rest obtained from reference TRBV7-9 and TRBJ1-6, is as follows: DTGVSQNPRHKITKRGQNVTFRCDPISEHNRLYWYRQTLGQGPEFLTYFQNEAQLEKSRLLSDRFSAERPKGSFSTLEIQRTEQGDSAMYLCASSQGTGSGSPLHFGNGTRLTVT.

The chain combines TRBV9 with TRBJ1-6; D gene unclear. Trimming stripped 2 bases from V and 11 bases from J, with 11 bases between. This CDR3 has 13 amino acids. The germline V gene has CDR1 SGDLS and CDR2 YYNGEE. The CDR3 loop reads CASSVSTDPPLHF. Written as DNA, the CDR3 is TGTGCCAGCAGCGTTTCCACCGATCCACCCCTCCACTTT.

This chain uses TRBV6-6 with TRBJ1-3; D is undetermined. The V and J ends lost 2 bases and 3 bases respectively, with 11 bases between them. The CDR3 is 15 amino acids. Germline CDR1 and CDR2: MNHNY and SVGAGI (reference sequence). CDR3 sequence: CASSYHPAGGNTIYF. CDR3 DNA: TGTGCCAGCAGTTACCACCCGGCGGGTGGAAACACCATATATTTT.

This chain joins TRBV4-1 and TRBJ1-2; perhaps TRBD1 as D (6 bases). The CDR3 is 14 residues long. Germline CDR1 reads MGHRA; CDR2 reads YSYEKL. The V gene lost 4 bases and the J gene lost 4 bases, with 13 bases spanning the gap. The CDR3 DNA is TGCGCCAGCAGCCCCTCCTGGACAGTCTATGGCTACACCTTC. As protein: CASSPSWTVYGYTF.

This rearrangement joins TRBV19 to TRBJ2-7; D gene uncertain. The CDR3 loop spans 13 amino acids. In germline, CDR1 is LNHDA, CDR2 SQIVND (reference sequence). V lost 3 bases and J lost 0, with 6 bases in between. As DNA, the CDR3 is TGTGCCAGTAGTATTGCCTTCTCCTACGAGCAGTACTTC. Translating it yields CASSIAFSYEQYF. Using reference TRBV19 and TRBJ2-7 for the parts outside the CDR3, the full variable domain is DGGITQSPKYLFRKEGQNVTLSCEQNLNHDAMYWYRQDPGQGLRLIYYSQIVNDFQKGDIAEGYSVSREKKESFPLTVTSAQKNPTAFYLCASSIAFSYEQYFGPGTRLTVT.

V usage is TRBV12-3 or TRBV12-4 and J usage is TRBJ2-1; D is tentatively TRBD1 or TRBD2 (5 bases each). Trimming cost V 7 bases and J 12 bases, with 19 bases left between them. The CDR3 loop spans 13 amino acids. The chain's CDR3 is CASTRIGTQRQFF. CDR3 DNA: TGTGCCAGCACCAGAATCGGGACCCAGAGGCAGTTCTTC.

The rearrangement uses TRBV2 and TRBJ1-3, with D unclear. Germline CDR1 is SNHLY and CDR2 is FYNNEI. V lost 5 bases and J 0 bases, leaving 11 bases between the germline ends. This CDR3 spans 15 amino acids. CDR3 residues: CASSLTRNSGNTIYF. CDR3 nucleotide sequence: TGTGCCAGCAGTCTCACACGTAACTCTGGAAACACCATATATTTT.

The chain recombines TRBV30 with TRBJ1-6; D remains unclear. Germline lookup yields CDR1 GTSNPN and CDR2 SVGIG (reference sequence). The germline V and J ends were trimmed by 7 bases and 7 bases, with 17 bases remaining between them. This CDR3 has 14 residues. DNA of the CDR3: TGTGCCTTAGAGCGGACCGCGGGGAATTCACCCCTCCACTTT. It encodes CALERTAGNSPLHF.

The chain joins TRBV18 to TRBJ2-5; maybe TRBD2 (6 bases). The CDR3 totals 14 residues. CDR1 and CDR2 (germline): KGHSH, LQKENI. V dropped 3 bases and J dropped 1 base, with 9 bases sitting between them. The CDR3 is CASSPWDFQETQYF. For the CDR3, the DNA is TGTGCCAGCTCACCCTGGGACTTCCAAGAGACCCAGTACTTC. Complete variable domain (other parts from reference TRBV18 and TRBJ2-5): NAGVMQNPRHLVRRRGQEARLRCSPMKGHSHVYWYRQLPEEGLKFMVYLQKENIIDESGMPKERFSAEFPKEGPSILRIQQVVRGDSAAYFCASSPWDFQETQYFGPGTRLLVL.

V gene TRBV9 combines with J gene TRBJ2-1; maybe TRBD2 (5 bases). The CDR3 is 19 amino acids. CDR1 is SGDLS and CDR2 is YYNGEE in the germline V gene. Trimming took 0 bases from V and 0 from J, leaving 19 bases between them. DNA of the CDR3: TGTGCCAGCAGCGTAGCTTCCTTCGGGGTAGGGAGCTCCTACAATGAGCAGTTCTTC. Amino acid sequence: CASSVASFGVGSSYNEQFF.

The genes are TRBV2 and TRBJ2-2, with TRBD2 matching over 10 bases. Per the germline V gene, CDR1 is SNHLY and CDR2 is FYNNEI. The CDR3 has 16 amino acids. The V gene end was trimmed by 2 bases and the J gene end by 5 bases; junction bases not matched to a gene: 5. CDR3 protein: CASSEIGLAATGELFF. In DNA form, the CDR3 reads TGTGCCAGCAGTGAAATCGGACTAGCGGCGACCGGGGAGCTGTTTTTT.

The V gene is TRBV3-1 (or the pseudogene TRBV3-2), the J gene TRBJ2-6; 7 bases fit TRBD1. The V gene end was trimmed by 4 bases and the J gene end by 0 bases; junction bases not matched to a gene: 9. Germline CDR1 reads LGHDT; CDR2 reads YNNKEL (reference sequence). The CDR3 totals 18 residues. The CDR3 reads CASSLSTGYYSGANVLTF. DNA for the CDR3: TGTGCCAGCAGCCTGTCGACAGGGTATTACTCTGGGGCCAACGTCCTGACTTTC.

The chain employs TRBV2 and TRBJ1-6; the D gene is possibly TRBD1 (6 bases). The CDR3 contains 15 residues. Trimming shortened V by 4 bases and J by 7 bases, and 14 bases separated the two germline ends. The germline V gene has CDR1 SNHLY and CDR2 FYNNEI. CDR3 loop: CASSGGGGKNSPLHF. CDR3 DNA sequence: TGTGCCAGCAGTGGCGGGGGGGGCAAAAATTCACCCCTCCACTTT.

The CDR3 region is CASSEGGPLYF. CDR3 sequence (DNA): TGTGCCAGCAGTGAAGGCGGGCCCCTATATTTT. V gene TRBV2 combines with J gene TRBJ1-3, with unresolved D. With 1 base removed from V and 14 bases from J, the gap between germline ends came to 9 bases. Germline loops: CDR1 SNHLY, CDR2 FYNNEI. The CDR3 extends over 11 amino acids.

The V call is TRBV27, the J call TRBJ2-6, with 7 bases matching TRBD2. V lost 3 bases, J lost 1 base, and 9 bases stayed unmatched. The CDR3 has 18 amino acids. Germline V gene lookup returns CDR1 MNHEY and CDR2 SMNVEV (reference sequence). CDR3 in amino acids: CASSFAGRAISGANVLTF. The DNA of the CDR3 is TGTGCCAGCAGTTTTGCAGGGAGGGCCATTTCTGGGGCCAACGTCCTGACTTTC.

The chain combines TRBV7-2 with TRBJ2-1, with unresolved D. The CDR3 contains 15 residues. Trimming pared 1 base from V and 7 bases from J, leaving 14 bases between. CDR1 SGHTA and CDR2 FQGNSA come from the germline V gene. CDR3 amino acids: CASSLGIGLGNEQFF. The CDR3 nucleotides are TGTGCCAGCAGCTTAGGGATAGGGCTTGGGAATGAGCAGTTCTTC.